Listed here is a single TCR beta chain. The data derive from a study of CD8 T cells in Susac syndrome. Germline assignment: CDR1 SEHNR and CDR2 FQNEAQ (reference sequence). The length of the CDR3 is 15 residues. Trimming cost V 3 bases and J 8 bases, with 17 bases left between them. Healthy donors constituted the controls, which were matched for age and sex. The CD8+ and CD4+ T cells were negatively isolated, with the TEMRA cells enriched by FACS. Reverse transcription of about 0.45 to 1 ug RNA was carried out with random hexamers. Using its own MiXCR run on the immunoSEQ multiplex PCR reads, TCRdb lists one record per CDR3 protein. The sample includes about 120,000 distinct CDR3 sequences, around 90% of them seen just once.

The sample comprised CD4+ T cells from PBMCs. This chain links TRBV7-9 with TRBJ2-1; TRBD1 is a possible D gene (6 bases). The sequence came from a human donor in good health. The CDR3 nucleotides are TGTGCCAGCAGCTTCACAGGGTTCTCTGAGGATGAGCAGTTCTTC. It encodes CASSFTGFSEDEQFF.